This T cell receptor (beta chain) was obtained from a study of CXCR3-negative and CXCR3-positive naive CD8 T cells (dated by TCRdb to the late 2010s). Describing the broader study: In total, about 135 million TRB reads were obtained, corresponding to roughly 1.5 +/- 0.3 million reads per library. Diversity and physicochemical repertoire analyses covered some eleven donors pooled from two independent experiments. For the TRBV-TRBJ cluster analysis, the naive subsets came from 5 donors, while the memory cells came from 3 donors. Overall study results and their limits: Compared with CXCR3-negative naive cells, CXCR3-positive naive cells had TRB CDR3s with higher hydrophobicity (lower Kidera factor 4), lower energy, and higher strength and volume indices. Surface CD5, linked to self-reactivity in mice, was comparable between naive subsets; TCR interaction strength was therefore also inferred from TRB CDR3 physicochemical properties. Within the same donor, TRBV-TRBJ usage looked similar between naive CXCR3-negative and CXCR3-positive cells, but memory cells had distinct patterns. Freshly isolated PBMCs were used for most assays because CXCR3 expression partially decreased after cryopreservation. Both naive subsets had comparably high repertoire diversity, while memory CD8+ T cells had much lower repertoire diversity.

As regards this clonotype: The target of this receptor is not known.

CDR1 MNHEY and CDR2 SVGEGT are derived from the germline V gene. Including cysteine and phenylalanine, the CDR3 has 17 amino acids. The record lacks a DNA sequence. Reads for this sample came from a NextSeq 550. The Human TCR Profiling Kit (MiLaboratory) was used to prepare UMI-labeled 5' RACE TRB cDNA libraries. cDNA synthesis used the entire amount of extracted RNA, and PCR amplification then used the entire amount of cDNA produced. Libraries were prepared in parallel with an identical number of PCR cycles. The source study handled its data this way. With a requirement of at least two reads per UMI, MIGEC and MiXCR extracted about 50,000 +/- 10,000 unique UMI-labeled TRB cDNA molecules per library. Each library averaged 40,000 +/- 10,000 functional in-frame TRB CDR3 nucleotide clonotypes without stop codons. Diversity metrics, including normalized Shannon-Wiener and Chao1, were computed in VDJtools after downsampling to 5000 UMI-labeled TRB molecules per sample. Clonotype-size-weighted physicochemical properties of the central five CDR3 residues (interaction energy, strength, volume and Kidera factor 4) were computed in VDJtools. TCRdb reprocessed the public reads and reports one entry per CDR3 protein sequence, without DNA. None of the V and J calls come from the authors' own analysis; TCRdb made them. The table for this sample shows around 50,000 distinct CDR3 sequences. The leading ten clones occupy roughly 2.4% of the sample.

Each CD8+ T cell subset was flow-sorted in triplicate, and 300,000 or so cells per subset were placed directly into RLT lysis buffer. Naive CD8+ T cells were defined stringently as CD45RO-CCR7+CD27+CD95- to exclude memory contaminants. Using standard density gradient centrifugation, peripheral blood mononuclear cells were isolated from buffy coats. A FACSAria III was used to flow-sort naive CXCR3-negative and CXCR3-positive CD8+ T cells. An RNeasy Mini Kit was used to extract total RNA from the sorted cells. The clonotype originates from a human donor in good health. Some clones in this sample may be carry-over from other donors' samples. Sequencing used naive CXCR3- CD8+ T cells from blood. The cell subset or site tag for this specimen amounts to: CD45RO-CCR7+CD27+CD95- naive CD8+ T cells lacking CXCR3 (TNR3-). The rearranged segments are TRBV6-2 or TRBV6-3 and TRBJ2-1; as DNA is missing, the TRBD1 call by TCRdb cannot be tested. The CDR3 in this case is CASSYPGGDRGSNEQFF.